This is a list of T cell receptor beta chains from one sample in a study of CD8 T cells in ankylosing spondylitis. TCRdb re-called the 5' RACE reads through MiXCR, storing one row per CDR3 protein. Found here are 200,000 to 250,000 distinct CDR3 sequences, just under 7.5% of them singletons; the top ten hold approximately 15%. Sequencing was carried out using blood, either unsorted or a sorted T cell fraction (not recorded which). These receptors came from a male donor with ankylosing spondylitis. Both conserved end residues are part of each CDR3. D genes are given only for firm matches. Size tells how often a clone was seen (once, few, many) or the class of an expanded clone, and some rows leave it out.

TRBV5-1,14,-,TRBJ1-2,many,CASAMEVGLYGYTF,TGCGCCAGCGCAATGGAGGTGGGCCTCTATGGCTACACCTTC
TRBV29-1,14,-,TRBJ2-6,few,CSAEVVEGANVLTF,TGCAGCGCCGAGGTGGTGGAAGGGGCCAACGTCCTGACTTTC
TRBV7-2,16,-,TRBJ1-1,once,CASSLLGWGGDTEAFF,TGTGCCAGCAGCTTACTTGGTTGGGGGGGGGACACTGAAGCTTTCTTT
TRBV29-1,13,-,TRBJ2-2,-,CSVAGQNTGELFF,TGCAGCGTTGCGGGACAGAACACCGGGGAGCTGTTTTTT
TRBV7-9,17,TRBD1,TRBJ2-2,few,CASSFSSGTGPTGELFF,TGTGCCAGCAGCTTTTCTTCCGGGACAGGGCCCACCGGGGAGCTGTTTTTT
TRBV5-1,12,TRBD1,TRBJ2-1,-,CASSGDRGEQFF,TGCGCCAGCAGCGGAGACAGGGGAGAGCAGTTCTTC
TRBV5-1,13,-,TRBJ1-2,few,CASSVGQNYGYTF,TGCGCCAGCAGCGTCGGACAGAACTATGGCTACACCTTC
TRBV7-8,18,TRBD2,TRBJ2-2,few,CASSSWTSATDFTGELFF,TGTGCCAGCAGCTCATGGACTAGCGCTACCGATTTCACCGGGGAGCTGTTTTTT
TRBV12-3/TRBV12-4,14,-,TRBJ2-3,many,CASSLGGSSDTQYF,TGTGCCAGCAGTTTAGGAGGGAGCTCCGATACGCAGTATTTT
TRBV24-1,13,-,TRBJ2-1,many,CATSTGRYNEQFF,TGTGCCACCAGTACGGGGAGGTACAATGAGCAGTTCTTC
TRBV21-1,15,-,TRBJ2-7,many,CASSKGRQQPYEQYF,TGTGCCAGCAGCAAAGGGCGACAGCAGCCCTACGAGCAGTACTTC
TRBV27,15,TRBD1,TRBJ1-6,many,CASRDRDRPNSPLHF,TGTGCCAGCAGGGATAGGGACAGGCCGAATTCACCCCTCCACTTT
TRBV12-3/TRBV12-4,13,-,TRBJ2-7,many,CASSAGQPYEQYF,TGTGCCAGCAGCGCTGGACAGCCCTACGAGCAGTACTTC
TRBV5-1,12,-,TRBJ2-1,many,CASSFKGNEQFF,TGCGCCAGCAGCTTTAAAGGCAATGAGCAGTTCTTC
TRBV14,12,TRBD2,TRBJ2-7,-,CASSPGGGEQYF,TGTGCCAGCAGCCCAGGCGGGGGAGAGCAGTACTTC
TRBV20-1,16,TRBD2,TRBJ2-3,many,CSARDTRGVDPDTQYF,TGCAGTGCTAGAGATACGCGGGGGGTCGACCCAGATACGCAGTATTTT
TRBV2,12,-,TRBJ2-7,-,CASSEDQHEQYF,TGTGCCAGCAGTGAAGATCAACACGAGCAGTACTTC
TRBV20-1,15,TRBD1,TRBJ1-6,many,CSARPPTGTNSPLHF,TGCAGTGCTAGACCCCCGACAGGGACCAATTCACCCCTCCACTTT
TRBV12-3/TRBV12-4,16,-,TRBJ1-3,many,CASSSQGWGSGNTIYF,TGTGCCAGCAGTTCACAGGGATGGGGCTCTGGAAACACCATATATTTT
TRBV29-1,12,-,TRBJ2-5,many,CSVEGIEETQYF,TGCAGCGTTGAAGGGATTGAAGAGACCCAGTACTTC
TRBV10-3,17,TRBD2,TRBJ2-5,-,CAISDRTSGSRGETQYF,TGTGCCATCAGTGACAGGACTAGCGGTTCCAGGGGGGAGACCCAGTACTTC
TRBV9,15,-,TRBJ2-7,many,CASSLRGELLYEQYF,TGTGCCAGCAGCCTCAGGGGGGAATTACTCTACGAGCAGTACTTC
TRBV7-9,15,-,TRBJ2-7,few,CASSPPAGEVFEQYF,TGTGCCAGCAGCCCACCAGCTGGAGAGGTCTTCGAGCAGTACTTC
TRBV4-1,16,TRBD2,TRBJ2-3,few,CASSQEGLAGGDTQYF,TGCGCCAGCAGCCAAGAGGGACTAGCGGGAGGTGATACGCAGTATTTT
TRBV27,16,TRBD2,TRBJ2-3,many,CASSLGAGVPTDTQYF,TGTGCCAGCAGTTTGGGAGCGGGAGTTCCCACAGATACGCAGTATTTT
TRBV7-9,16,TRBD1,TRBJ2-7,few,CASSEDRGYRSYEQYF,TGTGCCAGCAGCGAAGACAGGGGTTATCGTTCCTACGAGCAGTACTTC
TRBV30,14,-,TRBJ2-3,few,CAWSVGRLSDTQYF,TGTGCCTGGAGTGTTGGCCGCCTTTCAGATACGCAGTATTTT
TRBV10-3,11,-,TRBJ2-7,many,CAISSSYEQYF,TGTGCCATCAGTAGCTCCTACGAGCAGTACTTC
TRBV4-3,17,-,TRBJ2-7,few,CASTYNGRDNRPYEQYF,TGCGCCAGCACCTACAACGGGCGCGACAACAGACCCTACGAGCAGTACTTC
TRBV20-1,17,TRBD2,TRBJ2-3,few,CSADGLAGDPQTDTQYF,TGCAGTGCTGATGGACTAGCGGGGGACCCACAGACAGATACGCAGTATTTT
TRBV3-1,16,TRBD1,TRBJ2-1,-,CASSRETGSSYNEQFF,TGTGCCAGCAGCCGAGAGACAGGGAGCTCCTACAATGAGCAGTTCTTC
TRBV7-9,12,-,TRBJ2-7,many,CASSLAGREQYF,TGTGCCAGCAGCTTAGCAGGGCGCGAGCAGTACTTC
TRBV4-3,16,-,TRBJ2-3,-,CASSQDGTSPTDTQYF,TGCGCCAGCAGCCAAGATGGGACAAGCCCCACAGATACGCAGTATTTT
TRBV4-3,15,TRBD2,TRBJ2-1,many,CASSPTSVGDNEQFF,TGCGCCAGCAGCCCGACTAGCGTGGGGGACAATGAGCAGTTCTTC
TRBV6-1,14,TRBD1,TRBJ2-7,few,CASSQTGGSYEQYF,TGTGCCAGCAGCCAGACAGGGGGTAGCTACGAGCAGTACTTC
TRBV29-1,13,-,TRBJ2-6,few,CSVKDLKANVLTF,TGCAGCGTCAAGGACCTAAAGGCCAACGTCCTGACTTTC
TRBV9,14,-,TRBJ2-2,many,CASSSHQGTGELFF,TGTGCCAGCAGCTCCCACCAGGGAACCGGGGAGCTGTTTTTT
TRBV5-1,14,-,TRBJ1-2,-,CASSLSPANYGYTF,TGCGCCAGCAGCCTCTCCCCAGCCAACTATGGCTACACCTTC
TRBV7-7,14,-,TRBJ2-3,few,CASSLVVGADTQYF,TGTGCTAGCAGCTTAGTAGTGGGGGCAGATACGCAGTATTTT
TRBV29-1,13,-,TRBJ2-1,many,CSVDATGRSGQFF,TGCAGCGTTGACGCGACAGGGAGGTCGGGCCAGTTCTTC
TRBV6-1,15,-,TRBJ1-1,many,CASSPRGGLNTEAFF,TGTGCCAGCAGTCCTCGTGGGGGCTTGAACACTGAAGCTTTCTTT
TRBV27,15,TRBD1,TRBJ1-2,many,CASSGGLQGDYGYTF,TGTGCCAGCAGTGGAGGGCTCCAGGGGGACTATGGCTACACCTTC
TRBV3-1,15,TRBD2,TRBJ2-1,-,CASSEVGGTYNEQFF,TGTGCCAGCAGCGAGGTGGGGGGGACCTACAATGAGCAGTTCTTC
TRBV20-1,13,-,TRBJ2-1,many,CSAVAVTYNEQFF,TGCAGTGCGGTAGCGGTAACCTACAATGAGCAGTTCTTC
TRBV7-9,11,-,TRBJ2-7,many,CASRQGYEQYF,TGTGCCAGCAGGCAGGGCTACGAGCAGTACTTC
TRBV10-3,16,TRBD1,TRBJ1-2,many,CAISEPGQGGTYGYTF,TGTGCCATCAGTGAGCCGGGACAGGGGGGGACCTATGGCTACACCTTC
TRBV19,11,-,TRBJ1-1,-,CASSASREAFF,TGTGCCAGTAGTGCCTCCCGGGAAGCTTTCTTT
TRBV6-5,16,TRBD1,TRBJ2-1,many,CASSYSGQGSYNEQFF,TGTGCCAGCAGTTACTCCGGACAGGGTTCCTACAATGAGCAGTTCTTC